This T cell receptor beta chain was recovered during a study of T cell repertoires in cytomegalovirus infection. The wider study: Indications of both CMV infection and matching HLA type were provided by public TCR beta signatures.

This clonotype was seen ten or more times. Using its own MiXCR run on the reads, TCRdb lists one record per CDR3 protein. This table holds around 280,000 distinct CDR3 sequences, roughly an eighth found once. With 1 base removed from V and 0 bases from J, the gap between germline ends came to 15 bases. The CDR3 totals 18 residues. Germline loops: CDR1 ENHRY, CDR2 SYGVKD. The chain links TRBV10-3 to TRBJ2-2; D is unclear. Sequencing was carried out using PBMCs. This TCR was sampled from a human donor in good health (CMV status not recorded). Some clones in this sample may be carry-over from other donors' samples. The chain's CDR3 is CAISEFPWTATNTGELFF. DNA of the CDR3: TGTGCCATCAGTGAGTTTCCTTGGACGGCTACGAACACCGGGGAGCTGTTTTTT.